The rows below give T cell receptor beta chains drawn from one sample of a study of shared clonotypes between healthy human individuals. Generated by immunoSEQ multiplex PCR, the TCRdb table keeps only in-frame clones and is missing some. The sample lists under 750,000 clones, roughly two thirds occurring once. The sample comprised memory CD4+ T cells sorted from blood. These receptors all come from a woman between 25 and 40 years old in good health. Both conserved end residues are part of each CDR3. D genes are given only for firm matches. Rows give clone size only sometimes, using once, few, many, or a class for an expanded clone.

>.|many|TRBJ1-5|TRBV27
TGTGCCAGCAGCCACACCTTCAGGGTTAGCAATCAGCCCCAGCATTTT
CASSHTFRVSNQPQHF
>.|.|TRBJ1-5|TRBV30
TGTGCCTGGAGCGGAAAACAGGGAATCCGGGCCCAGCATTTT
CAWSGKQGIRAQHF
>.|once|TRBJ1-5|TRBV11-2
TGTGCCAGCAGCTTAGCTCAGGGGAGGGGTCAGCCCCAGCATTTT
CASSLAQGRGQPQHF
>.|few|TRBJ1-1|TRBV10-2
TGCGCCAGCAGTGAGGGTACTGAAGCTTTCTTT
CASSEGTEAFF
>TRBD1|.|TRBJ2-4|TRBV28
TGTGCCAGTTCGACAGGGCAAAACATTCAGTACTTC
CASSTGQNIQYF
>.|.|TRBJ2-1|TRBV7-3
TGTGCCAGCAGCTTAACGGGGAGTTTCAATGAGCAGTTCTTC
CASSLTGSFNEQFF
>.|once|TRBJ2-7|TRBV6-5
TGTGCCAGCAGTTACTCGCCCGATCTCCCCAACGAGCAGTACTTC
CASSYSPDLPNEQYF
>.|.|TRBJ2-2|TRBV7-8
TGTGCCAGCAGCCATACCCTAACGGGGGCGCGAGTCACCGGGGAGCTGTTTTTT
CASSHTLTGARVTGELFF
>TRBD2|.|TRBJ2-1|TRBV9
TGTGCCAGCAGCGTAAGGCCCTCCGGACTAGCGGGGGACCCCACCCCCTACAATGAGCAGTTCTTC
CASSVRPSGLAGDPTPYNEQFF
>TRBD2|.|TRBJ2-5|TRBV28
TGTGCCAGCAGTTTAGGGACTAGCGGGTTTAAAGAGACCCAGTACTTC
CASSLGTSGFKETQYF